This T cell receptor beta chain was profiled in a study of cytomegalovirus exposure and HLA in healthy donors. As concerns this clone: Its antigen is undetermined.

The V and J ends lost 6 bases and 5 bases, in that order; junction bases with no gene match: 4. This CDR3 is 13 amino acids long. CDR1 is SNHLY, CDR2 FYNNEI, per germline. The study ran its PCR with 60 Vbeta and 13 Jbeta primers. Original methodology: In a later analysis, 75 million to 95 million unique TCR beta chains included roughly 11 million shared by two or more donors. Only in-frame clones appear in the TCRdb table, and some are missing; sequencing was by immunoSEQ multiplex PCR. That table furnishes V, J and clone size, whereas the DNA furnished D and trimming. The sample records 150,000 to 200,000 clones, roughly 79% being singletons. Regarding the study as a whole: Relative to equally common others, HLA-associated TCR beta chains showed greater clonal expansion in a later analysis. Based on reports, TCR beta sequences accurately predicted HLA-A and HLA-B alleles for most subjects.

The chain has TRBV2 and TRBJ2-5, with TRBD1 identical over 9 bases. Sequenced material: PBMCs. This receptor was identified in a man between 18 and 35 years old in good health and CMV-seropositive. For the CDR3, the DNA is TGTGCCAGCAGACAGGGGGCAAGGGAGACCCAGTACTTC. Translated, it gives CASRQGARETQYF. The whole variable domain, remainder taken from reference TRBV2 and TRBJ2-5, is EPEVTQTPSHQVTQMGQEVILRCVPISNHLYFYWYRQILGQKVEFLVSFYNNEISEKSEIFDDQFSVERPDGSNFTLKIRSTKLEDSAMYFCASRQGARETQYFGPGTRLLVL.